The 24 T cell receptor beta chains reported below all come from one sample, sequenced in a study of T cells in Graves' hyperthyroidism and ophthalmopathy. TCR beta CDR3 sequences were amplified from RNA transcripts. TCR CDR3 underwent first-round RT-PCR with the HTBI primer set. TCRdb reprocessed the multiplex PCR reads with MiXCR, giving one entry per CDR3 protein. The data contain under 200,000 distinct CDR3 sequences, over 7.5% of them singletons. The source material was blood. Receptors originate from a woman aged 18-35 years with Graves' hyperthyroidism that later progressed to Graves' ophthalmopathy.

This clonotype was counted at least ten times. The chain couples TRBV11-1 to TRBJ2-7; maybe TRBD1 (5 bases). The ends were cut back, 5 bases at V and 0 bases at J, with 8 bases in the middle. CDR1 is SGHAT, CDR2 FQDESV, per germline (reference sequence). The CDR3 extends over 13 amino acids. The DNA of the CDR3 is TGTGCCAGCAGCGGGCAGGGCTCCTACGAGCAGTACTTC. Translating gives CASSGQGSYEQYF.

There are many counts of this clonotype. The chain couples TRBV5-5 to TRBJ1-1; D uncertain. CDR1 and CDR2 (germline): SGHKS, YYEKEE (reference sequence). The CDR3 loop spans 15 amino acids. With 3 bases removed from V and 3 bases from J, the gap between germline ends came to 15 bases. The CDR3 protein is CASSSVRVKHTEAFF. DNA for the CDR3: TGTGCCAGCAGCTCGGTCCGAGTCAAACACACTGAAGCTTTCTTT.

This clonotype was seen repeatedly, ten times or more. The chain is built from TRBV7-9 and TRBJ1-1, with TRBD1 identical over 10 bases. The V segment lost 7 bases and the J segment 5 bases; nucleotides outside the gene matches: 7. The CDR3 is 14 amino acids. Germline CDR1 is SEHNR and CDR2 is FQNEAQ (reference sequence). The CDR3 coding sequence is TGTGCCAGCATGACAGGGGGCGATCGGACTGAAGCTTTCTTT. Its protein is CASMTGGDRTEAFF. The full variable domain, its missing parts supplied by reference TRBV7-9 and TRBJ1-1, is DTGVSQNPRHKITKRGQNVTFRCDPISEHNRLYWYRQTLGQGPEFLTYFQNEAQLEKSRLLSDRFSAERPKGSFSTLEIQRTEQGDSAMYLCASMTGGDRTEAFFGQGTRLTVV.

The sample holds a few counts of this clonotype. The chain joins TRBV4-1 to TRBJ1-1; 10 nucleotides match TRBD1. The V gene end was trimmed by 1 base and the J gene end by 5 bases; junction bases not matched to a gene: 13. Germline V gives CDR1 MGHRA, CDR2 YSYEKL. CDR3 length: 18 residues. The CDR3 DNA reads TGCGCCAGCAGCCAAGCCCTTCGACCGACAGGGGGCATAACTGAAGCTTTCTTT. Protein sequence: CASSQALRPTGGITEAFF.

This clonotype was observed many times. The chain links TRBV5-1 to TRBJ2-6, with D unresolved. This CDR3 spans 13 amino acids. CDR1 SGHRS and CDR2 YFSETQ come from the germline V gene. Between the trimmed V and J ends, which lost 4 bases and 2 bases, there was a span of 4 bases. Here the CDR3 reads CASSVAGANVLTF. As DNA, the CDR3 is TGCGCCAGCAGCGTTGCTGGGGCCAACGTCCTGACTTTC.

This clonotype has a count of ten or more. The gene calls are TRBV12-5 and TRBJ1-1; 8 bases fit TRBD1. CDR1 and CDR2 (germline): LGHNT, FRNRAP. The CDR3 runs to 14 residues. V gave up 8 bases and J gave up 0 bases; unmatched junction bases: 5. CDR3 nucleotides: TGTGCTAGTTCTCAGGGGGCCGTGAACACTGAAGCTTTCTTT. Its translation: CASSQGAVNTEAFF.

This clonotype was seen ten or more times. The chain carries TRBV7-6 and TRBJ1-1; TRBD1 might be the D (5 bases). With 8 bases removed from V and 5 bases from J, the gap between germline ends came to 12 bases. Germline values: CDR1 SGHVS, CDR2 FNYEAQ. There are 12 residues in the CDR3. The CDR3 reads CASQGVGTEAFF. CDR3 nucleotides: TGTGCCAGCCAGGGTGTTGGGACTGAAGCTTTCTTT.

This clonotype came up many times. The chain couples TRBV5-1 to TRBJ2-7, with 10 bases identical to TRBD2. The J segment lost 4 bases and the V segment lost 4 bases, leaving 8 bases of the junction unmatched. CDR3 size: 15 residues. Germline lookup yields CDR1 SGHRS and CDR2 YFSETQ. In DNA form, the CDR3 reads TGCGCCAGCAGCCAGGAGACTAGCGGGCCTTACGAGCAGTACTTC. Translated: CASSQETSGPYEQYF.

This clonotype was seen at least ten times. The chain is built from TRBV2 and TRBJ1-2; D remains unclear. Between the trimmed V and J ends, which lost 1 base and 5 bases, there was a span of 14 bases. Germline V gene lookup returns CDR1 SNHLY and CDR2 FYNNEI. This CDR3 spans 15 amino acids. CDR3 protein: CASSEGEGGPYGYTF. Here the CDR3 DNA reads TGTGCCAGCAGTGAAGGAGAGGGCGGACCTTATGGCTACACCTTC.

This clonotype came up many times. V usage is TRBV7-2 and J usage is TRBJ2-7; D gene uncertain. Germline V lookup: CDR1 SGHTA, CDR2 FQGNSA. The V end lost 1 base, the J end lost 5 bases, and 9 bases lay between the germline ends. The CDR3 totals 13 residues. CDR3 DNA sequence: TGTGCCAGCAGCTTAGGCTACCGCCACGAGCAGTACTTC. Translation gives CASSLGYRHEQYF. Full variable domain (missing parts from reference TRBV7-2 and TRBJ2-7): GAGVSQSPSNKVTEKGKDVELRCDPISGHTALYWYRQSLGQGLEFLIYFQGNSAPDKSGLPSDRFSAERTGGSVSTLTIQRTQQEDSAVYLCASSLGYRHEQYFGPGTRLTVT.

This clonotype was observed at least ten times. The CDR3 is CATIPEGRGRGYGYTF. The CDR3 DNA is TGTGCCACCATCCCGGAGGGGAGAGGACGAGGATATGGCTACACCTTC. The chain joins TRBV6-1 to TRBJ1-2; D possibly corresponds to TRBD1 (5 bases). CDR1 is MNHNS, CDR2 SASEGT, per germline. The CDR3 loop spans 16 amino acids. Trimming removed 10 bases from V and 5 bases from J, with 26 bases in between.

This clonotype was seen ten or more times. The chain is built from TRBV5-4 and TRBJ2-3; TRBD2 agrees at 8 bases. The germline gives CDR1 SGHNT, CDR2 YYREEE (reference sequence). After removal of 4 bases from V and 1 base from J, the junction contained 5 bases not matched to a gene. The CDR3 has 15 amino acids. The DNA of the CDR3 is TGTGCCAGCAGCCCGGGAGGGGGGCGCACAGATACGCAGTATTTT. Protein sequence: CASSPGGGRTDTQYF.

This clonotype has just a few counts. The chain couples TRBV4-1 to TRBJ1-5, with TRBD1 matching 10 bases. Germline values: CDR1 MGHRA, CDR2 YSYEKL. J gave up 0 bases and V 1 base, and 3 bases lay outside the gene matches. This CDR3 region has 17 residues. In DNA form, the CDR3 reads TGCGCCAGCAGCCAAGCGGGACAGGGGTATAGCAATCAGCCCCAGCATTTT. As protein: CASSQAGQGYSNQPQHF.

This clonotype showed up many times. This chain connects TRBV7-3 to TRBJ2-1; the match to TRBD1 covers 7 bases. J was trimmed by 2 bases and V by 1 base; bases with no gene match: 8. The V gene's germline CDR1 is SGHTA and CDR2 FQGTGA. This CDR3 has 17 residues. In nucleotides, the CDR3 is TGTGCCAGCAGCTTAAGCCGACGAAGGGGGCCCTACAATGAGCAGTTCTTC. It translates to CASSLSRRRGPYNEQFF.

This clonotype was seen more than once but under ten times. The chain carries TRBV4-1 and TRBJ2-3, with 13 bases that match TRBD2. The CDR3 has 16 residues. V lost 4 bases and J lost 5; bases outside the gene matches: 6. The germline CDR1 and CDR2 sequences are MGHRA and YSYEKL. The CDR3 DNA follows: TGCGCCAGCAGCCGTAGACTAGCGGGAGGAGGAGATACGCAGTATTTT. Protein: CASSRRLAGGGDTQYF.

This clonotype was picked up a small number of times. The CDR3 sequence: CASSPQGPNEKLFF. The DNA for the CDR3 is TGCGCCAGCAGCCCACAGGGTCCTAATGAAAAACTGTTTTTT. V gene TRBV5-1 combines with J gene TRBJ1-4, with a tentative D call TRBD1 (6 bases). The CDR3 covers 14 residues. V lost 4 bases, J lost 3 bases, and 10 bases lay in between. Germline lookup yields CDR1 SGHRS and CDR2 YFSETQ.

This clonotype was seen at least ten times. The V gene is TRBV27, the J gene TRBJ2-7, with D uncertain. CDR1 is MNHEY and CDR2 is SMNVEV in the germline V gene (reference sequence). V lost 0 bases and J lost 4, with 7 bases in between. This CDR3 spans 13 amino acids. The CDR3 sequence is CASSLSWGYEQYF. CDR3 nucleotides: TGTGCCAGCAGTTTATCTTGGGGTTACGAGCAGTACTTC.

At least ten counts were recorded for this clonotype. The genes are TRBV5-1 and TRBJ2-3, with D perhaps matching TRBD2 (7 bases). Germline V gene data show CDR1 as SGHRS and CDR2 as YFSETQ. Trimming took off 4 bases at V and 2 bases at J, with 23 bases between the two ends. This CDR3 spans 18 amino acids. The CDR3 loop is CASSDGLAGEGHTDTQYF. The CDR3 coding sequence is TGCGCCAGCAGCGACGGATTAGCGGGTGAGGGACACACAGATACGCAGTATTTT.

This clonotype was counted a few times. The gene calls are TRBV28 and TRBJ1-5; D gene ambiguous. This CDR3 is 15 amino acids long. From germline, CDR1 is MDHEN and CDR2 SYDVKM. Deletions cut 7 bases from V and 2 bases from J, with 15 bases between. The CDR3 nucleotides read TGTGCCAGCACTCCCCGGTCCATTGGCAATCAGCCCCAGCATTTT. It codes for CASTPRSIGNQPQHF.

At least ten counts were recorded for this clonotype. The rearrangement links TRBV12-3 or TRBV12-4 to TRBJ1-2, with 9 nucleotides matching TRBD1. V was clipped by 1 base and J by 5 bases; unmatched bases: 5. The CDR3 totals 15 residues. For the CDR3, the DNA is TGTGCCAGCAGTTTAGTCCGGGACAGGGATTATGGCTACACCTTC. Encoded protein: CASSLVRDRDYGYTF.

This clonotype was seen many times. A much bigger clone sits one base away, suggesting this may be a read error. V usage is TRBV2 and J usage is TRBJ1-1; 8 positions agree with TRBD1. This CDR3 has 15 residues. Germline CDR1 is SNHLY and CDR2 is FYNNEI. The CDR3 region is CTSTLDRVMNTEAFF. CDR3 nucleotide sequence: TGTACCAGCACTTTGGACAGGGTCATGAACACTGAAGCTTTCTTT. Complete variable domain (other parts from reference TRBV2 and TRBJ1-1): EPEVTQTPSHQVTQMGQEVILRCVPISNHLYFYWYRQILGQKVEFLVSFYNNEISEKSEIFDDQFSVERPDGSNFTLKIRSTKLEDSAMYFCTSTLDRVMNTEAFFGQGTRLTVV.

The sample holds many counts of this clonotype. V and J are TRBV18 and TRBJ1-4, with D unclear. The CDR3 has 13 amino acids. CDR1 and CDR2 (germline): KGHSH, LQKENI. V gave up 3 bases and J gave up 7 bases, with 9 bases separating them. The CDR3 DNA follows: TGTGCCAGCTCACCTGGTTCTTCTGAAAAACTGTTTTTT. It encodes CASSPGSSEKLFF. The variable domain in full, with the rest retrieved from reference TRBV18 and TRBJ1-4, is NAGVMQNPRHLVRRRGQEARLRCSPMKGHSHVYWYRQLPEEGLKFMVYLQKENIIDESGMPKERFSAEFPKEGPSILRIQQVVRGDSAAYFCASSPGSSEKLFFGSGTQLSVL.

The rearrangement uses TRBV6-1 and TRBJ1-3; unclear D gene. This CDR3 region has 16 residues. V was shortened by 6 bases and J by 4 bases, with 19 bases between the two germline ends. Germline CDR1 reads MNHNS; CDR2 reads SASEGT. The CDR3 region is CASRESPQVRGNTIYF. DNA of the CDR3: TGTGCCAGCAGGGAGTCCCCCCAGGTGCGGGGAAACACCATATATTTT.

The V and J genes are TRBV4-1 and TRBJ1-2, with unresolved D. The CDR3 has 12 amino acids. CDR1 MGHRA and CDR2 YSYEKL come from the germline V gene. Trimming cost V 0 bases and J 9 bases, with 8 bases left between them. In DNA form, the CDR3 reads TGCGCCAGCAGCCAAGAGGGCAGTCGCTACACCTTC. Translation: CASSQEGSRYTF.